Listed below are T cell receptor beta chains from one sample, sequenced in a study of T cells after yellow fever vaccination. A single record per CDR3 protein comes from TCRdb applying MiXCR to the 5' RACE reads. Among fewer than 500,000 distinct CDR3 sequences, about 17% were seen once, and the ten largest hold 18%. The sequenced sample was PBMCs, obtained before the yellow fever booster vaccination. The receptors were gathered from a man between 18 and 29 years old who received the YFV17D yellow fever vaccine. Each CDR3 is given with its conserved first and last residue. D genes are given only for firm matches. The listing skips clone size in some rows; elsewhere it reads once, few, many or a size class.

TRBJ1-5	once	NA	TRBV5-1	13	CASSSDPDQPQHF	TGCGCCAGCAGCTCCGACCCTGATCAGCCCCAGCATTTT
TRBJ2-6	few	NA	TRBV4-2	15	CASSHQGSGANVLTF	TGTGCCAGCAGCCATCAGGGTTCTGGGGCCAACGTCCTGACTTTC
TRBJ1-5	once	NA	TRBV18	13	CASSRTDRQPQHF	TGTGCCAGCTCTCGCACCGACCGGCAGCCCCAGCATTTT
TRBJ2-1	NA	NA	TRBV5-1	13	CASSLAEGREQFF	TGCGCCAGCAGCTTGGCCGAGGGCAGGGAGCAGTTCTTC
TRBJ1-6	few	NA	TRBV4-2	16	CASSQARQDRNSPLHF	TGTGCCAGCAGCCAGGCTCGACAGGATCGGAATTCACCCCTCCACTTT
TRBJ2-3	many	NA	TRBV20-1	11	CSASPGDTQYF	TGCAGTGCTAGTCCCGGGGATACGCAGTATTTT
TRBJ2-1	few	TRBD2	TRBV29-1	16	CSVEEGGGAAYNEQFF	TGCAGCGTTGAAGAGGGGGGAGGGGCGGCGTACAATGAGCAGTTCTTC
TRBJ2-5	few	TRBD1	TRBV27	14	CASSSRQGIETQYF	TGTGCCAGCAGTTCCAGACAGGGGATTGAGACCCAGTACTTC
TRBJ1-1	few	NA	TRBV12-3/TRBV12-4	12	CASSLEWTEAFF	TGTGCCAGCAGTTTAGAATGGACTGAAGCTTTCTTT
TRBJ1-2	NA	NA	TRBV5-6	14	CASSGAGLPYGYTF	TGTGCCAGCAGCGGGGCGGGATTACCGTATGGCTACACCTTC
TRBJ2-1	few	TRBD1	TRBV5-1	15	CASSLGTGIYNEQFF	TGCGCCAGCAGCTTGGGGACAGGGATCTACAATGAGCAGTTCTTC
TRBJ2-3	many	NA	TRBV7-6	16	CASSLVSGRWTDTQYF	TGTGCCAGCAGCTTAGTCTCGGGGCGCTGGACAGATACGCAGTATTTT
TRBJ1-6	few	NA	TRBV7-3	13	CASSRDYNSPLHF	TGTGCCAGCAGCCGGGACTATAATTCACCCCTCCACTTT
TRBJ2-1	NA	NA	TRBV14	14	CASSRTGLYNEQFF	TGTGCCAGCAGCCGAACAGGGTTGTACAATGAGCAGTTCTTC
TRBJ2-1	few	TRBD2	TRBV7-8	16	CASSSVGRGGYNEQFF	TGTGCCAGCAGCTCAGTTGGACGGGGGGGATACAATGAGCAGTTCTTC
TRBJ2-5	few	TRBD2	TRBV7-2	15	CASSRLAGIQETQYF	TGTGCCAGCAGCCGCCTAGCGGGGATACAAGAGACCCAGTACTTC
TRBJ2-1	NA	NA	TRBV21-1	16	CASRIDRAISYNEQFF	TGTGCCAGCAGAATAGACAGGGCTATATCCTACAATGAGCAGTTCTTC
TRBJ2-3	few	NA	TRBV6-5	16	CASSYSSITLGDTQYF	TGTGCCAGCAGTTACTCTAGTATAACTCTGGGAGATACGCAGTATTTT
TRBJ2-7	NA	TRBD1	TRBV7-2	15	CASSPGGTGGYEQYF	TGTGCCAGCAGCCCTGGGGGGACAGGGGGCTACGAGCAGTACTTC
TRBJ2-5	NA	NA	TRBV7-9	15	CASSLEGIRLETQYF	TGTGCCAGCAGCTTGGAGGGGATTCGGTTGGAGACCCAGTACTTC
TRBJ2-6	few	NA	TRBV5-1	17	CASSLAGRISGANVLTF	TGCGCCAGCAGCTTGGCAGGGAGGATCTCCGGGGCCAACGTCCTGACTTTC
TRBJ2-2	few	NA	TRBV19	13	CASSPQSAGELFF	TGTGCCAGTAGTCCCCAATCGGCCGGGGAGCTGTTTTTT
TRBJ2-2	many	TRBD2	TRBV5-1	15	CASSHGLAYTGELFF	TGCGCCAGCAGCCATGGACTAGCTTACACCGGGGAGCTGTTTTTT
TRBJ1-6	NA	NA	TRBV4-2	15	CASSQPGFVDSPLHF	TGTGCCAGCAGCCAGCCAGGGTTTGTAGATTCACCCCTCCACTTT